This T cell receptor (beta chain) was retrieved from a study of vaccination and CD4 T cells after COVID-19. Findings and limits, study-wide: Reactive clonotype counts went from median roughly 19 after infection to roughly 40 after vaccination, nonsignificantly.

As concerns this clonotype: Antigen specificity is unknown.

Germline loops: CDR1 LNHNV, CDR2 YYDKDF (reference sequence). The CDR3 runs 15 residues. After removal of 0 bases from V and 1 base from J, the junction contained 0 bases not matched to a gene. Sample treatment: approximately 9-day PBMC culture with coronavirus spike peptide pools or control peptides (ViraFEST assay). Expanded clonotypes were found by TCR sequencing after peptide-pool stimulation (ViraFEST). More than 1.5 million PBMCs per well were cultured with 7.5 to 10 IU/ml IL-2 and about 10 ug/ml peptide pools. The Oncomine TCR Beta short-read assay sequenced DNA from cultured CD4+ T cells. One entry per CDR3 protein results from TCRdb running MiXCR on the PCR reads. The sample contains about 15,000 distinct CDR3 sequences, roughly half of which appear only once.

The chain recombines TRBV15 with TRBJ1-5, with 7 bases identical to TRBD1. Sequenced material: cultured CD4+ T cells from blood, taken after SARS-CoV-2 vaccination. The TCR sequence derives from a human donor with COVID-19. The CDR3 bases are TGTGCCACCAGCAGAGAACAGGGGAGCAATCAGCCCCAGCATTTT. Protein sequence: CATSREQGSNQPQHF. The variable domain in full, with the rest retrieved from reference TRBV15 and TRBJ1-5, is DAMVIQNPRYQVTQFGKPVTLSCSQTLNHNVMYWYQQKSSQAPKLLFHYYDKDFNNEADTPDNFQSRRPNTSFCFLDIRSPGLGDTAMYLCATSREQGSNQPQHFGDGTRLSIL.